The rows below give T cell receptor beta chains drawn from one sample of a study of cytomegalovirus exposure and HLA in healthy donors. Assay used: immunoSEQ multiplex PCR; TCRdb lists only in-frame clones, some missing. The table lists roughly 110,000 clones, approximately 80% of them singletons. The sequencing sample was made of PBMCs. Every receptor here comes from a man in his fifties or sixties in good health and CMV-seronegative. Each CDR3 is given with its conserved first and last residue. D genes are given only for firm matches. The size of a clone is reported for some rows only, either as once, few or many, or as a class for expanded clones.

TRBJ1-4 TRBV9 . . CASSVWRGATNEKLFF TGTGCCAGCAGCGTATGGAGGGGCGCAACTAATGAAAAACTGTTTTTT
TRBJ1-4 TRBV30 . TRBD1 CAWSGVGQGNEKLFF TGTGCCTGGAGTGGTGTAGGACAGGGGAATGAAAAACTGTTTTTT
TRBJ1-2 TRBV18 . TRBD1 CASSHGQGDYGYTF TGTGCCAGCTCCCATGGACAGGGGGACTATGGCTACACCTTC
TRBJ2-4 TRBV2 . TRBD1 CASSSGQGNIQYF TGTGCCAGCAGTTCGGGACAGGGGAACATTCAGTACTTC
TRBJ1-2 TRBV10-3 . . CAISGGGIDYGYTF TGTGCCATCAGTGGGGGGGGGATTGACTATGGCTACACCTTC
TRBJ1-3 TRBV28 once . CASSLYSSGNTIYF TGTGCCAGCAGTTTATACAGCTCTGGAAACACCATATATTTT
TRBJ1-5 TRBV14 . . CASRLQPSNQPQHF TGTGCCAGCAGACTACAACCGAGCAATCAGCCCCAGCATTTT
TRBJ2-7 TRBV29-1 . TRBD2 CSVEVGRGASNEQYF TGCAGCGTTGAAGTCGGGCGGGGGGCCTCCAACGAGCAGTACTTC
TRBJ2-1 TRBV10-3 few TRBD2 CAIRSGGDPEQFF TGTGCCATCCGTAGCGGGGGGGATCCCGAGCAGTTCTTC
TRBJ1-1 TRBV5-4 . TRBD1 CASSLGTGNTEAFF TGTGCCAGCAGCTTGGGGACAGGGAACACTGAAGCTTTCTTT
TRBJ1-4 TRBV11-1 . TRBD1 CASSFGTGEKLFF TGTGCCAGCAGCTTTGGGACAGGCGAAAAACTGTTTTTT
TRBJ2-2 TRBV7-3 . TRBD1 CASSPPGQVGELFF TGTGCCAGCAGCCCCCCCGGACAGGTCGGGGAGCTGTTTTTT
TRBJ2-7 TRBV6-1 . TRBD1 CASSLTGGPPGEQYF TGTGCCAGCAGTCTTACAGGGGGCCCCCCTGGCGAGCAGTACTTC
TRBJ1-3 TRBV6-5 once TRBD1 CASSWDRESGNTIYF TGTGCCAGCAGCTGGGACAGGGAATCTGGAAACACCATATATTTT
TRBJ2-2 TRBV7-2 . . CASSSQGGTGELFF TGTGCCAGCAGCTCCCAGGGCGGCACCGGGGAGCTGTTTTTT
TRBJ1-2 TRBV29-1 . . CSVDGANYGYTF TGCAGCGTTGATGGAGCTAACTATGGCTACACCTTC
TRBJ1-6 TRBV2 once . CASSDGRAGSPLHF TGTGCCAGCAGTGACGGCAGGGCGGGATCACCCCTCCACTTT
TRBJ1-2 TRBV5-1 . TRBD1 CASSENRGPLTF TGCGCCAGCAGCGAAAACAGGGGCCCACTCACCTTC
TRBJ1-5 TRBV5-4 . . CASSLDGRFALPQHF TGTGCCAGCAGCTTGGATGGTCGGTTTGCCCTGCCCCAGCATTTT
TRBJ2-3 TRBV4-1 . . CASSVTASYTDTQYF TGCGCCAGCAGCGTAACAGCCTCATACACAGATACGCAGTATTTT
TRBJ2-1 TRBV5-1 . TRBD2 CASSPLAGGPYNEQFF TGCGCCAGCAGCCCCCTCGCGGGGGGTCCCTACAATGAGCAGTTCTTC
TRBJ1-6 TRBV7-9 . . CASSSWGGRSPLHF TGTGCCAGCAGCTCGTGGGGGGGGCGTTCACCCCTCCACTTT
TRBJ2-3 TRBV7-2 . TRBD1 CASSPRGLGTDTQYF TGTGCCAGCAGCCCAAGGGGGCTTGGCACAGATACGCAGTATTTT
TRBJ1-2 TRBV2 . . CASRQRTEANYGYTF TGTGCCAGCAGGCAACGGACAGAAGCTAACTATGGCTACACCTTC
TRBJ2-1 TRBV2 . TRBD2 CASSASGGAVAQFF TGTGCCAGCAGTGCTAGCGGGGGGGCGGTGGCGCAGTTCTTC
TRBJ2-1 TRBV11-2 once . CASSPGETSYNEQFF TGTGCCAGCAGCCCAGGGGAGACCTCCTACAATGAGCAGTTCTTC
TRBJ1-3 TRBV7-7 . . CASSPSPGNTIYF TGTGCCAGCAGCCCTAGTCCGGGGAACACCATATATTTT
TRBJ1-1 TRBV7-9 . . CASSSYLAGNTEAFF TGTGCCAGCAGCTCCTATCTTGCCGGGAACACTGAAGCTTTCTTT
TRBJ1-4 TRBV9 . TRBD1 CASSVQGAANEKLFF TGTGCCAGCAGCGTCCAGGGGGCTGCTAATGAAAAACTGTTTTTT
TRBJ1-6 TRBV19 few TRBD1 CASSEAGGNSPLHF TGTGCCAGTAGTGAGGCAGGGGGAAATTCACCCCTCCACTTT
TRBJ1-2 TRBV2 few TRBD1 CASTTGESYGYTF TGTGCCAGTACCACAGGGGAGTCCTATGGCTACACCTTC
TRBJ1-5 TRBV7-2 . . CASSLVSGSNQPQHF TGTGCCAGCAGCTTAGTCTCGGGGAGCAATCAGCCCCAGCATTTT
TRBJ1-2 TRBV28 . TRBD1 CASTGTTGLLYGYTF TGTGCCAGCACCGGTACGACAGGGCTCCTCTATGGCTACACCTTC
TRBJ1-3 TRBV6-5 few . CASRGRGSLRNTIYF TGTGCCAGCAGGGGAAGGGGTTCTCTAAGAAACACCATATATTTT
TRBJ2-5 TRBV5-1 once . CASSLSVEETQYF TGCGCCAGCAGCTTGTCGGTTGAGGAGACCCAGTACTTC
TRBJ1-1 TRBV5-1 . TRBD1 CASSLGQGAGQTEAFF TGCGCCAGCAGCTTGGGACAGGGGGCAGGTCAGACTGAAGCTTTCTTT
TRBJ2-7 TRBV30 . TRBD1 CAWSQAGGSYEQYF TGTGCCTGGAGTCAGGCAGGGGGCTCCTACGAGCAGTACTTC
TRBJ2-5 TRBV10-3 . TRBD1 CAISGWAGGGETQYF TGTGCCATCAGTGGTTGGGCAGGGGGTGGAGAGACCCAGTACTTC
TRBJ2-5 TRBV29-1 . TRBD2 CSVAPSWSGSEETQYF TGCAGCGTAGCCCCTTCTTGGAGCGGGAGCGAAGAGACCCAGTACTTC
TRBJ1-6 TRBV5-4 . . CASSSYRDRSPLHF TGTGCCAGCAGCTCCTACAGGGATCGGTCACCCCTCCACTTT
TRBJ1-4 TRBV5-1 . . CASSLGQGSEKLFF TGCGCCAGCAGCTTGGGGCAGGGGAGTGAAAAACTGTTTTTT
TRBJ1-4 TRBV6-5 . TRBD1 CASSAGTGEKLFF TGTGCCAGCAGTGCCGGGACAGGGGAAAAACTGTTTTTT
TRBJ2-6 TRBV10-3 few . CAIRDSSGANVLTF TGTGCCATCAGGGACAGCTCTGGGGCCAACGTCCTGACTTTC
TRBJ1-1 TRBV28 . . CASSYSSRPGTEAFF TGTGCCAGCAGTTACAGTTCCCGTCCAGGCACTGAAGCTTTCTTT
TRBJ1-4 TRBV18 . TRBD1 CASSLGQATNEKLFF TGTGCCAGCTCACTGGGACAGGCAACTAATGAAAAACTGTTTTTT
TRBJ1-3 TRBV5-6 . TRBD1 CASSISDRVWENTIYF TGTGCCAGCAGCATATCGGACAGGGTATGGGAAAACACCATATATTTT
TRBJ2-2 TRBV21-1 . . CASTYRLAGELFF TGTGCCAGCACCTATAGACTAGCCGGGGAGCTGTTTTTT
TRBJ2-2 TRBV7-2 . TRBD2 CASSLAMVGGGYGELFF TGTGCCAGCAGCTTAGCGATGGTTGGCGGGGGTTACGGGGAGCTGTTTTTT